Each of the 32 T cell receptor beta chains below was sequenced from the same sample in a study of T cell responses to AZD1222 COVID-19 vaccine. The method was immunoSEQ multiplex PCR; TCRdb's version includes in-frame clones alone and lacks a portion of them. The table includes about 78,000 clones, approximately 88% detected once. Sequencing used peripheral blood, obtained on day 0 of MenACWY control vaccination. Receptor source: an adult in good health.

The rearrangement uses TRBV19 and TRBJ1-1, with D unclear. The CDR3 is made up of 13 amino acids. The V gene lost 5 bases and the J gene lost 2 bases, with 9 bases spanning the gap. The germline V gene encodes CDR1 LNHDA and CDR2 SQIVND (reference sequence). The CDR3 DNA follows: TGTGCCAGTAGTTGGCAGATAAACACTGAAGCTTTCTTT. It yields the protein CASSWQINTEAFF. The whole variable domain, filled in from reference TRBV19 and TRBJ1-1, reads DGGITQSPKYLFRKEGQNVTLSCEQNLNHDAMYWYRQDPGQGLRLIYYSQIVNDFQKGDIAEGYSVSREKKESFPLTVTSAQKNPTAFYLCASSWQINTEAFFGQGTRLTVV.

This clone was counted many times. CDR3 nucleotides: TGTGCCAGCAGGCGTCCTGGAAACACCATATATTTT. Protein sequence: CASRRPGNTIYF. The chain uses TRBV6-5 and TRBJ1-3; D gene unclear. Per germline, CDR1 MNHEY and CDR2 SVGAGI. The CDR3 totals 12 residues. The V end lost 6 bases, the J end lost 2 bases, and 5 bases lay between the germline ends.

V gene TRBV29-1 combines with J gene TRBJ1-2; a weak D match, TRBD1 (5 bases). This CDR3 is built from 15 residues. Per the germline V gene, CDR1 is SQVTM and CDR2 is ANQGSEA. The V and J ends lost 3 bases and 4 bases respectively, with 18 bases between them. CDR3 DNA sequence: TGCAGCGTTGAGGGACGGACCGGAGGAGGCTATGGCTACACCTTC. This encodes CSVEGRTGGGYGYTF.

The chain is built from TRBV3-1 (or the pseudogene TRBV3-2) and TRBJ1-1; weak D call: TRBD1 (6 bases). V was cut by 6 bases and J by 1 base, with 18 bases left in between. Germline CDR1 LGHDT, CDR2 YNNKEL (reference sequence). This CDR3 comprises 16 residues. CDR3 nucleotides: TGTGCCAGCAGTCCACCACAGGGTAACCGGAACACTGAAGCTTTCTTT. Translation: CASSPPQGNRNTEAFF.

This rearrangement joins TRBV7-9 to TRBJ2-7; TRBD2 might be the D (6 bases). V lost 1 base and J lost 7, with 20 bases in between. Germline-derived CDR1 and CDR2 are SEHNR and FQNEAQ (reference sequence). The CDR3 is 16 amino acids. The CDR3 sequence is CASSLEGGLPTVEQYF. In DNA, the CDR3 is TGTGCCAGCAGCTTAGAGGGTGGACTACCAACAGTAGAGCAGTACTTC. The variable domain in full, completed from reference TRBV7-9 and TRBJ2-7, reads DTGVSQNPRHKITKRGQNVTFRCDPISEHNRLYWYRQTLGQGPEFLTYFQNEAQLEKSRLLSDRFSAERPKGSFSTLEIQRTEQGDSAMYLCASSLEGGLPTVEQYFGPGTRLTVT.

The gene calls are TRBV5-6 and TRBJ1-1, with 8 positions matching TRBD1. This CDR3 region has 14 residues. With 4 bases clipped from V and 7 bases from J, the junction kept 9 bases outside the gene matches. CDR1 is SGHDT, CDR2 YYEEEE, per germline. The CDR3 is CASSGSDRAFEAFF. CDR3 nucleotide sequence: TGTGCCAGCAGCGGGTCGGACAGGGCCTTTGAAGCTTTCTTT. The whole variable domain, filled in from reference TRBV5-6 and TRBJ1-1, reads DAGVTQSPTHLIKTRGQQVTLRCSPKSGHDTVSWYQQALGQGPQFIFQYYEEEERQRGNFPDRFSGHQFPNYSSELNVNALLLGDSALYLCASSGSDRAFEAFFGQGTRLTVV.

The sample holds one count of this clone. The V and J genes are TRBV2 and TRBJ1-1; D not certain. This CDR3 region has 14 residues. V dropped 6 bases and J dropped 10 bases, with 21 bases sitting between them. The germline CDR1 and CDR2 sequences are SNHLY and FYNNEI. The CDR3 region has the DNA TGTGCCAGCAGCCCCATCTCAGGCTCCCCGGGAGCTTTCTTT. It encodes CASSPISGSPGAFF.

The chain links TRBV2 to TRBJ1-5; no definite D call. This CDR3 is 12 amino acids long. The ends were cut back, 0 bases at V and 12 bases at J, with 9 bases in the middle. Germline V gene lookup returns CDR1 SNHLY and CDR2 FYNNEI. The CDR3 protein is CASSEALGSQHF. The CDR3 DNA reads TGTGCCAGCAGTGAAGCGCTCGGTAGCCAGCATTTT.

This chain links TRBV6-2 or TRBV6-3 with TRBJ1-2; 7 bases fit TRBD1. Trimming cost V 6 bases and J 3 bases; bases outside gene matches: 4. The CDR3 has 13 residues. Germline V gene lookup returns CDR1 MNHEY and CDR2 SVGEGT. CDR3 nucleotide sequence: TGTGCCAGCAGCTTTACAGGGGACTATGGCTACACCTTC. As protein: CASSFTGDYGYTF.

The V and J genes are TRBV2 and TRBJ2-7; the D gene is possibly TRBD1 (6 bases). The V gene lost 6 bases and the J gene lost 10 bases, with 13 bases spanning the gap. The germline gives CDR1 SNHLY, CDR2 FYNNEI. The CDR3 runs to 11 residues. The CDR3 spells CASRTGQSQYF. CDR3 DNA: TGTGCCAGCAGGACAGGTCAGAGCCAGTACTTC.

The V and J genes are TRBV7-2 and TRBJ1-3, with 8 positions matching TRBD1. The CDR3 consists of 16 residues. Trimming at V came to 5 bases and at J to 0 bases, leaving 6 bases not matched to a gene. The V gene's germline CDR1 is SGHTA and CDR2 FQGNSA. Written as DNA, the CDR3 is TGTGCCAGCAGCCCTATCGGACAGGGCTCTGGAAACACCATATATTTT. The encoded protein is CASSPIGQGSGNTIYF. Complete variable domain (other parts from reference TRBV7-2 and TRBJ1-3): GAGVSQSPSNKVTEKGKDVELRCDPISGHTALYWYRQSLGQGLEFLIYFQGNSAPDKSGLPSDRFSAERTGGSVSTLTIQRTQQEDSAVYLCASSPIGQGSGNTIYFGEGSWLTVV.

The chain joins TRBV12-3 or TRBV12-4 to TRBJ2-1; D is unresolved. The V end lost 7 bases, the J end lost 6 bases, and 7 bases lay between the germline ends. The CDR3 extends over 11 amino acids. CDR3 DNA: TGTGCCAGCATGTCTAGCAATGAGCAGTTCTTC. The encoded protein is CASMSSNEQFF.

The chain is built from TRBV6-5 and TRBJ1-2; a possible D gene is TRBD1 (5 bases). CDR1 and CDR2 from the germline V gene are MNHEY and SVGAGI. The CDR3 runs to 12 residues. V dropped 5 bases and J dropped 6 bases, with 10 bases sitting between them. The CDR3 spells CASSPGVNGYTF. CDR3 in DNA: TGTGCCAGCAGTCCGGGGGTGAATGGCTACACCTTC.

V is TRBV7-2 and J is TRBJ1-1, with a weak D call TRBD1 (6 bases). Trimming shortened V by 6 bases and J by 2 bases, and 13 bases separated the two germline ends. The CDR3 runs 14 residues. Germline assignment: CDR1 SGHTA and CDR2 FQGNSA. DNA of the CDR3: TGTGCCAGCAGGCCGGGACAACTAAACACTGAAGCTTTCTTT. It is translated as CASRPGQLNTEAFF.

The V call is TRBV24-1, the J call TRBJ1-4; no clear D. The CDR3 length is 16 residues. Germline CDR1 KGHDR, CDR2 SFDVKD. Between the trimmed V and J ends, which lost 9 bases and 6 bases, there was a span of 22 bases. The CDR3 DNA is TGTGCCACCGGTCTTCCTGGCGTTTCCGACTATGAAAAACTGTTTTTT. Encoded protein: CATGLPGVSDYEKLFF.

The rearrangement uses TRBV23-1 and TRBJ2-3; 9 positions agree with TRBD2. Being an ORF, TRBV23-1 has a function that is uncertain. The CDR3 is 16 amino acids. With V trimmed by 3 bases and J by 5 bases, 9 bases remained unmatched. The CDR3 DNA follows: TGCGCCAGCAGTCAGTCGGCGGGGGGGCCTGAAGATACGCAGTATTTT. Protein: CASSQSAGGPEDTQYF.

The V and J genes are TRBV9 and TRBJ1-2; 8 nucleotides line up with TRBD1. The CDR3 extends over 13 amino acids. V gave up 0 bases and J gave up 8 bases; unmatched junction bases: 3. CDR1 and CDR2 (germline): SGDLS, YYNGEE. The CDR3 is CASSVGQGSGYTF. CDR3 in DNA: TGTGCCAGCAGCGTAGGACAGGGGAGCGGCTACACCTTC.

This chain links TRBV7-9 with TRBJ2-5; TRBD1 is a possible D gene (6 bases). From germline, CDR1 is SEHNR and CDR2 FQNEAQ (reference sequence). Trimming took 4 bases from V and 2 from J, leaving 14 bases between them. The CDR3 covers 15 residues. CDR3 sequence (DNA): TGTGCCAGCAGCTCGCGGCAGGGGAGTCAAGAGACCCAGTACTTC. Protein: CASSSRQGSQETQYF.

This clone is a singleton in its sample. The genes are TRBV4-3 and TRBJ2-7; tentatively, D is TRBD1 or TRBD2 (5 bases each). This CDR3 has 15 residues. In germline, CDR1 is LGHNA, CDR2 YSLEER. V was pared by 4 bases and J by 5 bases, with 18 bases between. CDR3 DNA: TGCGCCAGCAGCCGGCGATTCCTTGTGGGGGACGAGCAGTACTTC. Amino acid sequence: CASSRRFLVGDEQYF.

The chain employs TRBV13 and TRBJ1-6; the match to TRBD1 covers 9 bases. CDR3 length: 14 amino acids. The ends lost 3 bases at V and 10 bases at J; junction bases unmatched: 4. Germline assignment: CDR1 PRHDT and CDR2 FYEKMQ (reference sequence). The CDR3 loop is CASSFTGGTSPLHF. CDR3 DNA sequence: TGTGCCAGCAGCTTTACAGGGGGCACGTCACCCCTCCACTTT.

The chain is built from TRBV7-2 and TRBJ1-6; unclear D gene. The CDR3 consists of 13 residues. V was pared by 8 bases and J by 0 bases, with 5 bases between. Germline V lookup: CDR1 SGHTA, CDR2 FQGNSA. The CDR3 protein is CASSSSYNSPLHF. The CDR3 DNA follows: TGTGCCAGCTCAAGCTCCTATAATTCACCCCTCCACTTT.

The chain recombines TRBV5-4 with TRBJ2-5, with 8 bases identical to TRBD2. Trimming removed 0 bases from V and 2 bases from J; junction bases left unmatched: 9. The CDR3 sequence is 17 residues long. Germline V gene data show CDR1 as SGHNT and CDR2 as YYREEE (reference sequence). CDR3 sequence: CASSLAAAAGGQETQYF. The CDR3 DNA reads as TGTGCCAGCAGCTTGGCCGCCGCTGCGGGGGGACAAGAGACCCAGTACTTC.

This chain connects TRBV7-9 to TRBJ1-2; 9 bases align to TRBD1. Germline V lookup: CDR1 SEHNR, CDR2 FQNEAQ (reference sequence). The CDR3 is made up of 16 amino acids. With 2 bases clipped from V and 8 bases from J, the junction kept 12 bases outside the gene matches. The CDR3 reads CASSLTGGDRLGGYTF. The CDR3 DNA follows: TGTGCCAGCAGCTTAACAGGGGGCGATCGATTGGGAGGCTACACCTTC. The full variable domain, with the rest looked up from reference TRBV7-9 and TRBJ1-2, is DTGVSQNPRHKITKRGQNVTFRCDPISEHNRLYWYRQTLGQGPEFLTYFQNEAQLEKSRLLSDRFSAERPKGSFSTLEIQRTEQGDSAMYLCASSLTGGDRLGGYTFGSGTRLTVV.

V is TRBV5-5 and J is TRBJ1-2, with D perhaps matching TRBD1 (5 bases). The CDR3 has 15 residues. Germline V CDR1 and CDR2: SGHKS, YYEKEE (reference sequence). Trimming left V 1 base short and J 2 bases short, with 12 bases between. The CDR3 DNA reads TGTGCCAGCAGCTTGTCACAGGCAGGAAACTATGGCTACACCTTC. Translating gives CASSLSQAGNYGYTF. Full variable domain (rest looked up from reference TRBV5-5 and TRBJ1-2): DAGVTQSPTHLIKTRGQQVTLRCSPISGHKSVSWYQQVLGQGPQFIFQYYEKEERGRGNFPDRFSARQFPNYSSELNVNALLLGDSALYLCASSLSQAGNYGYTFGSGTRLTVV.

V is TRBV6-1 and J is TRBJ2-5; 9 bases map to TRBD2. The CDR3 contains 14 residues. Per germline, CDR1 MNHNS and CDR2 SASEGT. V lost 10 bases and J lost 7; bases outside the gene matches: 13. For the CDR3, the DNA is TGTGCCACCCAACTACGCGGGGGGGCAAGGACCCAGTACTTC. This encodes CATQLRGGARTQYF.

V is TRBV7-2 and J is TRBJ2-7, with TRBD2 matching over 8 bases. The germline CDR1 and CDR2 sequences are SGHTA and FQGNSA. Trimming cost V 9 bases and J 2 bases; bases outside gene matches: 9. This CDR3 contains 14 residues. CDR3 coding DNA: TGTGCCAGTTCCTCGGGGGGGCACACCTACGAGCAGTACTTC. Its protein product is CASSSGGHTYEQYF.

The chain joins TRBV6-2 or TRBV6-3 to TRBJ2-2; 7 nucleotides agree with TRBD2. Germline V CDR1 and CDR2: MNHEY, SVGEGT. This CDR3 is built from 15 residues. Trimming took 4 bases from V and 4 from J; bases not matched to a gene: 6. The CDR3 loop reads CASSFQAGTTGELFF. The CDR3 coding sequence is TGTGCCAGCAGTTTCCAAGCGGGGACCACCGGGGAGCTGTTTTTT.

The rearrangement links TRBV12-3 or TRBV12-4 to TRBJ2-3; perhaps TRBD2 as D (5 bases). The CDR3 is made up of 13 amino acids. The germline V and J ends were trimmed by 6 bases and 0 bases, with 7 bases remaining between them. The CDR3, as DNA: TGTGCCAGCAGCCGGACTAGCACAGATACGCAGTATTTT. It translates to CASSRTSTDTQYF.

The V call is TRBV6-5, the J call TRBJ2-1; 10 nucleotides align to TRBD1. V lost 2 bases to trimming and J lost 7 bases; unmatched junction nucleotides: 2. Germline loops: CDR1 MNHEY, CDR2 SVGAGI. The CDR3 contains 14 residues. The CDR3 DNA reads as TGTGCCAGCAGTTACCGGGACAGGGGAAATGAGCAGTTCTTC. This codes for CASSYRDRGNEQFF.

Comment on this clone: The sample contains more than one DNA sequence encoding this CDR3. This CDR3 is CASSIWGYSTDTQYF. CDR3 nucleotide sequence: TGTGCCAGTAGTATATGGGGGTATAGCACAGATACGCAGTATTTT. The V gene is TRBV19, the J gene TRBJ2-3; D tentatively reads TRBD1 or TRBD2 (5 bases each). CDR1 is LNHDA, CDR2 SQIVND, per germline (reference sequence). There are 15 residues in the CDR3. V shed 2 bases and J shed 0 bases, with 9 bases lying between them.

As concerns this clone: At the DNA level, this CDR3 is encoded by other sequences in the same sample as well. The CDR3 loop reads CASSLGQGVSEKLFF. The CDR3 DNA follows: TGTGCCAGCAGCTTGGGACAGGGGGTTTCGGAAAAACTGTTTTTT. The V and J genes are TRBV5-6 and TRBJ1-4; 9 bases line up with TRBD1. There are 15 residues in the CDR3. Losses at the gene ends were 0 bases for V and 8 bases for J; bases not matched to a gene: 5. Germline V gene data show CDR1 as SGHDT and CDR2 as YYEEEE. The full variable domain, in which reference TRBV5-6 and TRBJ1-4 provide the parts outside the CDR3, is DAGVTQSPTHLIKTRGQQVTLRCSPKSGHDTVSWYQQALGQGPQFIFQYYEEEERQRGNFPDRFSGHQFPNYSSELNVNALLLGDSALYLCASSLGQGVSEKLFFGSGTQLSVL.

The chain's CDR3 is CATKTGGRETQYF. CDR3 nucleotides: TGTGCCACGAAGACAGGGGGGCGCGAGACCCAGTACTTC. The V gene is TRBV6-5, the J gene TRBJ2-5; 9 bases match TRBD1. The CDR3 sequence is 13 residues long. The germline V gene has CDR1 MNHEY and CDR2 SVGAGI. The junction had 8 bases not matched to a gene; V was cut back by 10 bases and J by 5 bases.